This record concerns one T cell receptor (beta chain) sequence. The CDR3 is 13 amino acids. Trimming stripped 0 bases from V and 11 bases from J, with 12 bases between. The V gene's germline CDR1 is KGHSH and CDR2 LQKENI. This entry belongs to a study of blood T cells in healthy people across ages. Through a sample-barcoded 5' primer and a J-beta primer mix, a second PCR was run for roughly 7 to 12 cycles. TCRdb reprocessed the 5' RACE reads with MiXCR, giving one entry per CDR3 protein. This sample yields more than 550,000 distinct CDR3 sequences, of which 22% are seen a single time; roughly 22% belongs to the top ten.

The clonotype comes from a man aged 70 or older in good health. The sample was blood. The gene calls are TRBV18 and TRBJ2-3; unclear D gene. The DNA for the CDR3 is TGTGCCAGCTCACCACCGGTCACTCAGAAGCAGTATTTT. Its translation is CASSPPVTQKQYF.